The rows below give T cell receptor beta chains drawn from one sample of a study of T-cell reconstitution after alpha-beta-depleted transplantation in children. Each CDR3 protein gets one entry after TCRdb re-called the PCR reads with MiXCR. The sample gives fewer than 550,000 distinct CDR3 sequences, 16% of which show up once; roughly 29% is in the top ten. The input for sequencing was PBMCs, mostly from graft donor cells, taken 360 days after TCRalphabeta/CD19-depleted stem cell transplant. Receptors were obtained from a boy less than two years old who had a stem cell transplant for Wiskott-Aldrich syndrome, so the T cells may come from the graft donor. CDR3s include the opening cysteine and the closing phenylalanine or tryptophan. Fields, in order: clone size, J gene, D gene, V gene, CDR3 protein, CDR3 DNA. A D gene is named only where the DNA matches it firmly. Some rows have no size entry. The others give once, few or many, or a class for an expanded clone.

clone_size: few
j_call: TRBJ1-5
d_call: -
v_call: TRBV5-1
cdr3_aa: CASSLVGGADQPQHF
cdr3_nt: TGCGCCAGCAGCTTGGTGGGGGGCGCGGATCAGCCCCAGCATTTT

clone_size: -
j_call: TRBJ2-3
d_call: TRBD2
v_call: TRBV4-2
cdr3_aa: CASSQRGGLFTDTQYF
cdr3_nt: TGTGCCAGCAGCCAAAGGGGAGGGCTTTTTACAGATACGCAGTATTTT

clone_size: -
j_call: TRBJ2-1
d_call: -
v_call: TRBV3-1
cdr3_aa: CASSQVGYNEQFF
cdr3_nt: TGTGCCAGCAGCCAAGTGGGCTACAATGAGCAGTTCTTC

clone_size: -
j_call: TRBJ2-1
d_call: TRBD2
v_call: TRBV29-1
cdr3_aa: CSVGGLLAGAGSYNEQFF
cdr3_nt: TGCAGCGTTGGAGGACTCCTAGCGGGAGCTGGGTCCTACAATGAGCAGTTCTTC

clone_size: few
j_call: TRBJ2-1
d_call: -
v_call: TRBV5-6
cdr3_aa: CASSFIFWANEQFF
cdr3_nt: TGTGCCAGCAGCTTCATCTTTTGGGCGAATGAGCAGTTCTTC

clone_size: few
j_call: TRBJ1-1
d_call: -
v_call: TRBV12-3/TRBV12-4
cdr3_aa: CASSFLRVTEAFF
cdr3_nt: TGTGCCAGCAGTTTTCTAAGGGTCACTGAAGCTTTCTTT

clone_size: -
j_call: TRBJ1-5
d_call: -
v_call: TRBV5-1
cdr3_aa: CASSETGPGPQHF
cdr3_nt: TGCGCCAGCAGCGAGACAGGCCCCGGGCCCCAGCATTTT

clone_size: -
j_call: TRBJ2-2
d_call: -
v_call: TRBV6-1
cdr3_aa: CASRVAANTGELFF
cdr3_nt: TGTGCCAGCAGGGTAGCGGCGAACACCGGGGAGCTGTTTTTT

clone_size: many
j_call: TRBJ2-7
d_call: TRBD1
v_call: TRBV6-1
cdr3_aa: CASGTGGWNEQYF
cdr3_nt: TGTGCCAGTGGGACAGGGGGCTGGAACGAGCAGTACTTC

clone_size: many
j_call: TRBJ2-7
d_call: TRBD2
v_call: TRBV7-9
cdr3_aa: CASSLVAGPYEQYF
cdr3_nt: TGTGCCAGCAGCTTAGTAGCGGGACCCTACGAGCAGTACTTC

clone_size: few
j_call: TRBJ2-3
d_call: -
v_call: TRBV29-1
cdr3_aa: CSVGTKSWTDTQYF
cdr3_nt: TGCAGCGTTGGGACAAAGTCCTGGACAGATACGCAGTATTTT

clone_size: few
j_call: TRBJ2-7
d_call: TRBD2
v_call: TRBV6-2/TRBV6-3
cdr3_aa: CASRGTSGSRYEQYF
cdr3_nt: TGTGCCAGCAGGGGGACTAGCGGGAGTCGGTACGAGCAGTACTTC

clone_size: -
j_call: TRBJ2-5
d_call: -
v_call: TRBV7-6
cdr3_aa: CASSPGERDQETQYF
cdr3_nt: TGTGCCAGCAGCCCGGGGGAGCGGGACCAAGAGACCCAGTACTTC

clone_size: -
j_call: TRBJ2-1
d_call: TRBD2
v_call: TRBV10-3
cdr3_aa: CAISERPGLGNNEQFF
cdr3_nt: TGTGCCATCAGTGAGCGACCGGGACTAGGTAACAATGAGCAGTTCTTC

clone_size: many
j_call: TRBJ2-4
d_call: -
v_call: TRBV18
cdr3_aa: CASSQGIAKNIQYF
cdr3_nt: TGTGCCAGCTCACAGGGGATAGCCAAAAACATTCAGTACTTC

clone_size: few
j_call: TRBJ2-1
d_call: -
v_call: TRBV12-3/TRBV12-4
cdr3_aa: CASSSHFWSSYNEQFF
cdr3_nt: TGTGCCAGCAGTTCCCATTTTTGGAGCTCCTACAATGAGCAGTTCTTC

clone_size: many
j_call: TRBJ2-1
d_call: TRBD2
v_call: TRBV15
cdr3_aa: CATSKGVGAGGPIEQFF
cdr3_nt: TGTGCCACCAGCAAGGGCGTCGGGGCGGGGGGGCCGATTGAGCAGTTCTTC

clone_size: -
j_call: TRBJ2-2
d_call: TRBD2
v_call: TRBV3-1
cdr3_aa: CASSLPSSGGDAGELFF
cdr3_nt: TGTGCCAGCAGCTTACCGTCTAGCGGGGGGGACGCCGGGGAGCTGTTTTTT

clone_size: -
j_call: TRBJ2-2
d_call: TRBD2
v_call: TRBV29-1
cdr3_aa: CSVGGVAGLNTGELFF
cdr3_nt: TGCAGCGTTGGGGGGGTAGCGGGACTCAACACCGGGGAGCTGTTTTTT

clone_size: -
j_call: TRBJ1-5
d_call: -
v_call: TRBV20-1
cdr3_aa: CSAEPNRVNQPQHF
cdr3_nt: TGCAGTGCAGAACCCAACAGGGTAAATCAGCCCCAGCATTTT

clone_size: few
j_call: TRBJ2-3
d_call: -
v_call: TRBV11-2
cdr3_aa: CASSWGGLQVTDTQYF
cdr3_nt: TGTGCCAGCAGCTGGGGCGGACTCCAGGTCACAGATACGCAGTATTTT

clone_size: -
j_call: TRBJ2-1
d_call: TRBD2
v_call: TRBV5-5
cdr3_aa: CASSLAVRLAGNEQFF
cdr3_nt: TGTGCCAGCAGCTTGGCCGTCAGACTAGCGGGAAATGAGCAGTTCTTC

clone_size: few
j_call: TRBJ2-3
d_call: TRBD2
v_call: TRBV12-3/TRBV12-4
cdr3_aa: CASSSGGRAVADTQYF
cdr3_nt: TGTGCCAGCAGTTCCGGCGGGAGGGCCGTCGCAGATACGCAGTATTTT

clone_size: -
j_call: TRBJ2-3
d_call: TRBD2
v_call: TRBV28
cdr3_aa: CASRPGGASTDTQYF
cdr3_nt: TGTGCCAGCAGACCGGGGGGAGCTAGCACAGATACGCAGTATTTT

clone_size: -
j_call: TRBJ2-1
d_call: -
v_call: TRBV4-3
cdr3_aa: CASSQEVVMPLPSYNEQFF
cdr3_nt: TGCGCCAGCAGCCAAGAGGTGGTTATGCCCTTGCCCTCCTACAATGAGCAGTTCTTC

clone_size: few
j_call: TRBJ1-6
d_call: -
v_call: TRBV7-9
cdr3_aa: CASSLKRGGGSPLHF
cdr3_nt: TGTGCCAGCAGCTTAAAGCGCGGGGGAGGTTCACCCCTCCACTTT

clone_size: once
j_call: TRBJ2-2
d_call: -
v_call: TRBV28
cdr3_aa: CASSLIQGIHQNTGELFF
cdr3_nt: TGTGCCAGCAGTTTAATTCAGGGCATACATCAAAACACCGGGGAGCTGTTTTTT

clone_size: -
j_call: TRBJ2-7
d_call: TRBD2
v_call: TRBV4-1
cdr3_aa: CASSQFRLAVYEQYF
cdr3_nt: TGCGCCAGCAGCCAATTCAGACTAGCGGTCTACGAGCAGTACTTC

clone_size: few
j_call: TRBJ2-1
d_call: -
v_call: TRBV6-1
cdr3_aa: CASRAFGYNEQFF
cdr3_nt: TGTGCCAGCAGGGCCTTCGGGTACAATGAGCAGTTCTTC

clone_size: many
j_call: TRBJ2-7
d_call: TRBD2
v_call: TRBV29-1
cdr3_aa: CSVENSGRSSYEQYF
cdr3_nt: TGCAGCGTTGAAAACAGCGGGAGGAGCTCCTACGAGCAGTACTTC

clone_size: -
j_call: TRBJ2-5
d_call: -
v_call: TRBV9
cdr3_aa: CASSVGPRGAETQYF
cdr3_nt: TGTGCCAGCAGCGTAGGACCCAGGGGAGCTGAGACCCAGTACTTC

clone_size: once
j_call: TRBJ2-5
d_call: -
v_call: TRBV4-3
cdr3_aa: CASSLTQGSRRETQYF
cdr3_nt: TGCGCCAGCAGCCTCACACAGGGTAGTAGACGCGAGACCCAGTACTTC

clone_size: few
j_call: TRBJ2-1
d_call: TRBD1
v_call: TRBV24-1
cdr3_aa: CATSNRGREQFF
cdr3_nt: TGTGCCACCAGTAACAGGGGACGTGAGCAGTTCTTC

clone_size: -
j_call: TRBJ2-5
d_call: -
v_call: TRBV2
cdr3_aa: CASSPQHTQYF
cdr3_nt: TGTGCCAGTTCTCCCCAACACACCCAGTACTTC

clone_size: few
j_call: TRBJ2-5
d_call: TRBD2
v_call: TRBV6-4
cdr3_aa: CASSEEREWGQETQYF
cdr3_nt: TGTGCCAGCAGTGAAGAGCGGGAGTGGGGCCAAGAGACCCAGTACTTC